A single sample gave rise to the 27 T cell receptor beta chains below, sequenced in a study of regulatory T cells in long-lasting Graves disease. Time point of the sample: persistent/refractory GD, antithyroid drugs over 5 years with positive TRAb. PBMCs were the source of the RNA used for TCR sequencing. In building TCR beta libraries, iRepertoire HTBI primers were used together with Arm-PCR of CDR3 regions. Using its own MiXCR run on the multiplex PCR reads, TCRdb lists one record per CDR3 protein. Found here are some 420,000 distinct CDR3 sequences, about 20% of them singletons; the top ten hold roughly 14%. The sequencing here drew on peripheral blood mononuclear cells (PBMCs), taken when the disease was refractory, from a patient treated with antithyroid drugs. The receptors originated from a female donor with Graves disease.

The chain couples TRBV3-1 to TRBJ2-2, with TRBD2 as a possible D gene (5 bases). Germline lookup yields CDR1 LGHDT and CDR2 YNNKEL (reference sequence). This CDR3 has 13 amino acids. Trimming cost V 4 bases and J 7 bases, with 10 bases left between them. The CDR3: CASSRVGGGELFF. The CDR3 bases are TGTGCCAGCAGCCGGGTTGGAGGCGGGGAGCTGTTTTTT.

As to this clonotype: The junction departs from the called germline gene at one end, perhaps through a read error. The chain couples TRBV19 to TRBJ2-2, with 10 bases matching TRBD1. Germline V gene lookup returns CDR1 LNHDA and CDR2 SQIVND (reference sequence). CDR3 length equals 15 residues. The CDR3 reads CASSFRTGGTGELFF. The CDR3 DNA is TGTGCCAGTAGTTTTCGGACAGGGGGGACCGGGGAGCTGTTTTTC.

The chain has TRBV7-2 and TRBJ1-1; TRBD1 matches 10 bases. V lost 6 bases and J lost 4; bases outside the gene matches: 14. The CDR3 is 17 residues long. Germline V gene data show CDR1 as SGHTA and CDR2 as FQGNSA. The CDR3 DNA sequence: TGTGCCAGCAGTAATGCGCCGGGACAGGGGTATGGCACTGAAGCTTTCTTT. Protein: CASSNAPGQGYGTEAFF. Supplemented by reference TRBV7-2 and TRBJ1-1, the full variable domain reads GAGVSQSPSNKVTEKGKDVELRCDPISGHTALYWYRQSLGQGLEFLIYFQGNSAPDKSGLPSDRFSAERTGGSVSTLTIQRTQQEDSAVYLCASSNAPGQGYGTEAFFGQGTRLTVV.

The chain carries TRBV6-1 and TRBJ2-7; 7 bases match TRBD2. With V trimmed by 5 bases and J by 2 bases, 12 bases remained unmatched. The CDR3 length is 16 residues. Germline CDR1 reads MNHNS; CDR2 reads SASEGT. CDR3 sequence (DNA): TGTGCCAGCAGTCCGCGGGGAGGGACGGGGGCCTACGAGCAGTACTTC. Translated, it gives CASSPRGGTGAYEQYF.

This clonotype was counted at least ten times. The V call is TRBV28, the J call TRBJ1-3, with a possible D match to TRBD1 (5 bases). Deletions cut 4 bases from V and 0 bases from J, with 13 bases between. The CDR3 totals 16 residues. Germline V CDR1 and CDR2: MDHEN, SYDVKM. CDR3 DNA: TGTGCCAGCAGTTCACTCCGGGGCCCCTCTGGAAACACCATATATTTT. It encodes CASSSLRGPSGNTIYF.

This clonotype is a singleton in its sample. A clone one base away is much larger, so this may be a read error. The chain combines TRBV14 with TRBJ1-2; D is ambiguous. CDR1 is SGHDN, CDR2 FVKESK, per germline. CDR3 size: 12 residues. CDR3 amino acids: CANSLTMDGYTF. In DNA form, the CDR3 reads TGTGCCAACAGCCTGACGATGGATGGCTACACCTTC.

The CDR3 here is CASSFSRGARSYNEQFF. In nucleotides, the CDR3 is TGTGCCAGCAGTTTCTCACGGGGGGCTCGGTCCTACAATGAGCAGTTCTTC. The rearrangement joins TRBV28 to TRBJ2-1, with a possible D match to TRBD2 (7 bases). Looked up from germline, CDR1 is MDHEN and CDR2 is SYDVKM. This CDR3 contains 17 residues. The V gene lost 3 bases and the J gene lost 1 base, with 16 bases spanning the gap. Looking up the rest from reference TRBV28 and TRBJ2-1 gives the full variable domain: DVKVTQSSRYLVKRTGEKVFLECVQDMDHENMFWYRQDPGLGLRLIYFSYDVKMKEKGDIPEGYSVSREKKERFSLILESASTNQTSMYLCASSFSRGARSYNEQFFGPGTRLTVL.

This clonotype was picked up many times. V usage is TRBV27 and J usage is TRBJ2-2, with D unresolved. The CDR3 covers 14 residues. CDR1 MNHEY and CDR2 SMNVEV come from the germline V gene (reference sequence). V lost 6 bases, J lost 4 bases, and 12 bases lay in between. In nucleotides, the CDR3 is TGTGCCAGCAGAACATCGATGGGCACCGGGGAGCTGTTTTTT. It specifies CASRTSMGTGELFF.

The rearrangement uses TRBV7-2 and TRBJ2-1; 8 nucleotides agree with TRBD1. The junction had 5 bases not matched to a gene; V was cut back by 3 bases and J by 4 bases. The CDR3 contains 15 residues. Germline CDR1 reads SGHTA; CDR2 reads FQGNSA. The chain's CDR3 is CASSFRQGAYNEQFF. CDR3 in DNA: TGTGCCAGCAGCTTTCGGCAGGGGGCATACAATGAGCAGTTCTTC.

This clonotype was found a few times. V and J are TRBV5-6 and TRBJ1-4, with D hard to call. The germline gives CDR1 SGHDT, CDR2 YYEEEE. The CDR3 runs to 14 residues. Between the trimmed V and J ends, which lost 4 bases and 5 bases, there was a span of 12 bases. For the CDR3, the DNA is TGTGCCAGCAGCCTGTTAGGGTTGAATGAAAAACTGTTTTTT. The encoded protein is CASSLLGLNEKLFF. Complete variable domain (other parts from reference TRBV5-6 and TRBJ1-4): DAGVTQSPTHLIKTRGQQVTLRCSPKSGHDTVSWYQQALGQGPQFIFQYYEEEERQRGNFPDRFSGHQFPNYSSELNVNALLLGDSALYLCASSLLGLNEKLFFGSGTQLSVL.

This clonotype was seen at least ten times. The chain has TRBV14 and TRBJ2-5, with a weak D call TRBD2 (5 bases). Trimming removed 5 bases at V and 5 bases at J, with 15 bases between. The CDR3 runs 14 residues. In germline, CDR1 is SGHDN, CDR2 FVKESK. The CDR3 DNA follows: TGTGCCAGCAGCTCGGGGTGGGCCGTGGAGACCCAGTACTTC. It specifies CASSSGWAVETQYF.

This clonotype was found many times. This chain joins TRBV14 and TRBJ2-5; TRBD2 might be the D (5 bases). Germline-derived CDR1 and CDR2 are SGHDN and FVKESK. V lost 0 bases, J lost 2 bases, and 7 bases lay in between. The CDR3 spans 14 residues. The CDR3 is CASSQDGGQETQYF. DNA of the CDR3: TGTGCCAGCAGCCAAGACGGAGGACAAGAGACCCAGTACTTC.

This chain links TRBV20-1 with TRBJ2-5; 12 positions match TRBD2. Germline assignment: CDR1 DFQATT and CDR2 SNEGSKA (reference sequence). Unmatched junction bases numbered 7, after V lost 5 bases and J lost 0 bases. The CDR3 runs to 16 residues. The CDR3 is CSAFGLAGTYQETQYF. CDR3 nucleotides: TGCAGTGCTTTCGGACTAGCGGGAACCTACCAAGAGACCCAGTACTTC.

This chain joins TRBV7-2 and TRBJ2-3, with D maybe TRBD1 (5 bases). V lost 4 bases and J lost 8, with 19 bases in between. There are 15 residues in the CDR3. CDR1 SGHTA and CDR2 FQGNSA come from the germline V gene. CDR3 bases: TGTGCCAGCAGCTCTTGGGTTCAGGGTCGGAGTACGCAGTATTTT. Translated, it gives CASSSWVQGRSTQYF.

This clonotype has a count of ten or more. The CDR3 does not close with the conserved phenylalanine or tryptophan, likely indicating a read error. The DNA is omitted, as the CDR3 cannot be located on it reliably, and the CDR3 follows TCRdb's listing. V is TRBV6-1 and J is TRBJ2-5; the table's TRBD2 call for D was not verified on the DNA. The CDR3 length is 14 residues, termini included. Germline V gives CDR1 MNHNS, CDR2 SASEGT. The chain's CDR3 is CASRPGTSGTPKRL.

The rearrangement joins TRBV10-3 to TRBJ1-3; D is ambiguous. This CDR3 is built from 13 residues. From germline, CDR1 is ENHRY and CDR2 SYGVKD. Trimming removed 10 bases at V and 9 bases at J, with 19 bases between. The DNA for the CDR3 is TGTGCCAGCAGCAACGGGGAGGCAGGCACCATATATTTT. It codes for CASSNGEAGTIYF.

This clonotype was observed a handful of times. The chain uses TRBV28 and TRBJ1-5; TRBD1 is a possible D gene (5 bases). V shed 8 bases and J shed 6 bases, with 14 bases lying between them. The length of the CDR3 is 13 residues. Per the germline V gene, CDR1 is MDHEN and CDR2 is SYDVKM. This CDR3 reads CASRIQGGQPQHF. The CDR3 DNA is TGTGCCAGCCGTATCCAGGGTGGTCAGCCCCAGCATTTT.

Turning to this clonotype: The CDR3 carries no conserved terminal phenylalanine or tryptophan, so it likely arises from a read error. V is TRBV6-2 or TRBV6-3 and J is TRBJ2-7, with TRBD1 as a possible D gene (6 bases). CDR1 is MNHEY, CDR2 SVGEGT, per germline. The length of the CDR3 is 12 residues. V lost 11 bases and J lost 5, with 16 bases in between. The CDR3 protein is CASRDRPHEQYL. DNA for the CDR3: TGTGCCTCACGAGACAGGCCCCACGAGCAGTACCTC.

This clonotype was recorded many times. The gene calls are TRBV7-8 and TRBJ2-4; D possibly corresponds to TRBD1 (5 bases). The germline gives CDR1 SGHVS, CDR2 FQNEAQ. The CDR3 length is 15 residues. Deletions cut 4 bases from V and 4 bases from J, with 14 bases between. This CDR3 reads CASSYRRDTKNIQYF. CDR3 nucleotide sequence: TGTGCCAGCAGCTACAGGCGAGACACAAAAAACATTCAGTACTTC.

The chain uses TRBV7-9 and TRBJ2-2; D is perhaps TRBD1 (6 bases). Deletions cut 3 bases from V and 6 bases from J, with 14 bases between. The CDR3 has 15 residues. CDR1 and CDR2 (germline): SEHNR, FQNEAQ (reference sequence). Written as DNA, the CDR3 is TGTGCCAGCAGCTTTAACAGGGCTGGAGCCGGGGAGCTGTTTTTT. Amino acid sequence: CASSFNRAGAGELFF.

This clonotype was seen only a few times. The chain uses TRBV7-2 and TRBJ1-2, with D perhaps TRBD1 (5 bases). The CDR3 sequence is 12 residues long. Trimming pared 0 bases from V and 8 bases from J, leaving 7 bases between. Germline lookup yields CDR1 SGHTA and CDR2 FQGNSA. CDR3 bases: TGTGCCAGCAGCTTAGCGTGGGGCGGCTACACCTTC. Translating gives CASSLAWGGYTF.

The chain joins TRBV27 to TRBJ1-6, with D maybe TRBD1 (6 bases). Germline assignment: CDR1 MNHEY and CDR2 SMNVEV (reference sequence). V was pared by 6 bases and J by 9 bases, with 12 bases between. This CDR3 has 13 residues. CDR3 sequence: CASSRDNTSPLHF. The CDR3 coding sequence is TGTGCCAGCAGCCGGGACAATACTTCACCCCTCCACTTT.

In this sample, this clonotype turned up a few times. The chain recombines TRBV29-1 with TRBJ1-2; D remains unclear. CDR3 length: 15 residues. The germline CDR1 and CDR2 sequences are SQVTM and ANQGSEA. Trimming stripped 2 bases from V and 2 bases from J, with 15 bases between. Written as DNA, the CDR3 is TGCAGCGTTGAATATGGGCACTACTTCAACTATGGCTACACCTTC. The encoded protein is CSVEYGHYFNYGYTF.

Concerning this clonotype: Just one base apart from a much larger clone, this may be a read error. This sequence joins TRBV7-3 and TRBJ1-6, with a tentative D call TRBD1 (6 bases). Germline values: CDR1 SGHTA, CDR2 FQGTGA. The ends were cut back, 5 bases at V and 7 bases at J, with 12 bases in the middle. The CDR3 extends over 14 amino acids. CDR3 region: CASSHDRRNSPLHF. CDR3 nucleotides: TGTGCCAGCAGCCACGACAGGAGAAATTCACCCCTCCACTTT.

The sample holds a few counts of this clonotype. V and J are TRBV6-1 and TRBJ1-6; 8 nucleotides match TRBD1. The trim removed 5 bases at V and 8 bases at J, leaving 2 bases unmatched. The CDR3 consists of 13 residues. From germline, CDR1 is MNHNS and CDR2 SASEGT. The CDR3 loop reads CASSQGAYSPLHF. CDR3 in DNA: TGTGCCAGCAGTCAGGGGGCGTATTCACCCCTCCACTTT.

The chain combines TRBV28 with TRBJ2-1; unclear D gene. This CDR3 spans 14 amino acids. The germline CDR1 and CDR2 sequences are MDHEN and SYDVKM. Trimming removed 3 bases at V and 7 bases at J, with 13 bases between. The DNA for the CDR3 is TGTGCCAGCAGTTTCACAGTTGGCTTGAATGAGCAGTTCTTC. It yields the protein CASSFTVGLNEQFF.

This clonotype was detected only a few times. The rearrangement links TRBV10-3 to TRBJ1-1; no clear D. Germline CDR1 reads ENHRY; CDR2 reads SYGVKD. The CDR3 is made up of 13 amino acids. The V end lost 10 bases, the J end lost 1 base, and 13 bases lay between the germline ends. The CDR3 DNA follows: TGTGCCACGCCGGACGGGCAGAACACTGAAGCTTTCTTT. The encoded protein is CATPDGQNTEAFF.